Presented here are 20 T cell receptor beta chains from one specimen sequenced in a study of beta chain features in type 1 diabetes (dated 2018 in TCRdb). The paper as a whole reports these results and caveats: Type 1 diabetes patients showed a moderate but significant shortening of TCRB CDR3 length in all four CD4+ subsets.

The protocol used for the library was the immunoSEQ multiplex PCR assay. The entire isolated RNA was reverse transcribed using the High Capacity cDNA Reverse Transcription Kit, and thus expressed TCRB transcripts were sequenced. This is the immuneACCESS table as TCRdb keeps it, with only in-frame sequences that have V and J called. A part of the clones is gone; compared with another copy, unresolved V genes explain less than half, and the rest is unexplained. The sample profile shows 630,000 or so clones; over 13% of them were found once. 0.03% to 0.04% of the sample belongs to the ten largest clones. Which antigens these TCRs recognize remains unknown. The sample taken for sequencing was naive CD4+ T cells from blood. Read against the paper, the sample's cell subset or site label means: true naive CD4+ T cells. The receptor set was obtained from a man aged 18 to 29 with type 1 diabetes.

This clone has only a few counts. The rearrangement links TRBV5-4 to TRBJ2-1; TRBD1 aligns across 7 bases. The CDR3 sequence is 12 residues long. Trimming removed 7 bases from V and 6 bases from J; junction bases left unmatched: 4. CDR1 SGHNT and CDR2 YYREEE come from the germline V gene (reference sequence). For the CDR3, the DNA is TGTGCCAGCTCGAACAGGGGCAATGAGCAGTTCTTC. It translates to CASSNRGNEQFF.

This clone was seen more than once but under ten times. This chain joins TRBV7-8 and TRBJ2-4, with 12 bases lining up with TRBD1. This CDR3 is 16 amino acids long. Germline-derived CDR1 and CDR2 are SGHVS and FQNEAQ. Trimming at V came to 3 bases and at J to 7 bases, leaving 7 bases not matched to a gene. CDR3 nucleotides: TGTGCCAGCAGCTTGGGGACAGGGGGCGCCTTGAACATTCAGTACTTC. This sequence encodes CASSLGTGGALNIQYF.

This clone turned up a few times. This chain connects TRBV30 to TRBJ1-3; 10 nucleotides line up with TRBD1. Unmatched junction bases numbered 5, after V lost 5 bases and J lost 4 bases. CDR3 length: 14 amino acids. Germline assignment: CDR1 GTSNPN and CDR2 SVGIG (reference sequence). CDR3 amino acids: CAWRTGGSGNTIYF. Here the CDR3 DNA reads TGTGCCTGGCGGACAGGGGGTTCAGGAAACACCATATATTTT.

This clone was detected only a few times. This CDR3 reads CASSGGLPSTGELFF. Here the CDR3 DNA reads TGTGCCAGCAGTGGTGGACTTCCATCCACCGGGGAGCTGTTTTTT. This sequence joins TRBV25-1 and TRBJ2-2; the D gene is possibly TRBD2 (5 bases). V gave up 4 bases and J gave up 4 bases, with 13 bases separating them. This CDR3 is 15 amino acids long. Germline V lookup: CDR1 MGHDK, CDR2 SYGVNS.

A few counts support this clone. The chain couples TRBV19 to TRBJ2-3, with a tentative D call TRBD1 (5 bases). In germline, CDR1 is LNHDA, CDR2 SQIVND (reference sequence). The V end was cut by 5 bases, the J end by 1 base, with 13 bases between. This CDR3 has 15 amino acids. The CDR3 region is CASSPTVDRTDTQYF. The CDR3, as DNA: TGTGCCAGTAGTCCGACAGTGGATCGCACAGATACGCAGTATTTT.

This clone came up a few times. The rearrangement uses TRBV29-1 and TRBJ2-1; TRBD1 matches 9 bases. V lost 6 bases and J lost 8; bases outside the gene matches: 11. In germline, CDR1 is SQVTM, CDR2 ANQGSEA. The CDR3 contains 14 residues. DNA of the CDR3: TGCAGCGTCGTAACAGGGGGCACCTGGGATGAGCAGTTCTTC. This translates into CSVVTGGTWDEQFF.

This chain joins TRBV9 and TRBJ2-5; 8 bases fit TRBD1. The CDR3 spans 14 residues. V lost 4 bases to trimming and J lost 5 bases; unmatched junction nucleotides: 7. Germline assignment: CDR1 SGDLS and CDR2 YYNGEE. For the CDR3, the DNA is TGTGCCAGCAGCCCCCAGGGGGCGGGCGAGACCCAGTACTTC. This codes for CASSPQGAGETQYF.

This chain connects TRBV25-1 to TRBJ2-5, with TRBD2 matching 14 bases. The CDR3 covers 16 residues. The trim removed 6 bases at V and 7 bases at J, leaving 10 bases unmatched. In germline, CDR1 is MGHDK, CDR2 SYGVNS. The CDR3 protein is CASSYPGLAGVGTQYF. The DNA for the CDR3 is TGTGCCAGCAGCTATCCGGGACTAGCGGGAGTGGGGACCCAGTACTTC.

Only a few counts were recorded for this clone. The chain couples TRBV4-1 to TRBJ2-1; 10 bases map to TRBD2. Germline-derived CDR1 and CDR2 are MGHRA and YSYEKL. This CDR3 has 15 amino acids. Unmatched junction bases numbered 3, after V lost 2 bases and J lost 5 bases. CDR3 loop: CASSQTGLANNEQFF. CDR3 nucleotides: TGCGCCAGCAGCCAAACGGGACTAGCGAACAATGAGCAGTTCTTC.

In DNA form, the CDR3 reads TGTGCCTGGGGTACTGGGACAGGTTATAATGAGCAGTTCTTC. It translates to CAWGTGTGYNEQFF. The chain joins TRBV30 to TRBJ2-1; 8 nucleotides align to TRBD1. The CDR3 is made up of 14 amino acids. V lost 5 bases, J lost 7 bases, and 10 bases stayed unmatched. CDR1 is GTSNPN, CDR2 SVGIG, per germline (reference sequence).

There are a few counts of this clone. The chain links TRBV9 to TRBJ2-2, with 7 bases identical to TRBD1. Germline V gene data show CDR1 as SGDLS and CDR2 as YYNGEE. The CDR3 has 17 amino acids. The junction had 11 bases not matched to a gene; V was cut back by 4 bases and J by 2 bases. CDR3 nucleotide sequence: TGTGCCAGCAGCCGTCGCCGGGACAGCCTTAACACCGGGGAGCTGTTTTTT. It is translated as CASSRRRDSLNTGELFF.

V usage is TRBV28 and J usage is TRBJ1-1; no firm D call. Deletions cut 5 bases from V and 4 bases from J, with 8 bases between. CDR3 size: 12 residues. Germline-derived CDR1 and CDR2 are MDHEN and SYDVKM. The CDR3, as DNA: TGTGCCAGCAGTATACTAGGCACTGAAGCTTTCTTT. Translation gives CASSILGTEAFF.

This clone was observed a handful of times. The genes are TRBV7-2 and TRBJ2-7; 10 positions match TRBD2. The CDR3 runs to 15 residues. The germline CDR1 and CDR2 sequences are SGHTA and FQGNSA. The V and J ends lost 1 base and 5 bases, in that order; junction bases with no gene match: 5. The CDR3 reads CASSLEGLAPNEQYF. For the CDR3, the DNA is TGTGCCAGCAGCTTAGAGGGACTAGCGCCCAACGAGCAGTACTTC.

The chain links TRBV6-6 to TRBJ2-7; 9 bases fit TRBD2. The trim removed 5 bases at V and 0 bases at J, leaving 5 bases unmatched. The germline gives CDR1 MNHNY, CDR2 SVGAGI (reference sequence). The CDR3 consists of 15 residues. The CDR3: CASSASGESSYEQYF. For the CDR3, the DNA is TGTGCCAGCAGTGCTAGCGGGGAAAGCTCCTACGAGCAGTACTTC.

The chain joins TRBV27 to TRBJ2-5; the match to TRBD1 covers 8 bases. The J segment lost 5 bases and the V segment lost 5 bases, leaving 13 bases of the junction unmatched. This CDR3 contains 16 residues. Germline V gene data show CDR1 as MNHEY and CDR2 as SMNVEV (reference sequence). CDR3 coding DNA: TGTGCCAGCAGTAGGGGACAGGATTACAGTTTGGAGACCCAGTACTTC. This encodes CASSRGQDYSLETQYF.

The V gene is TRBV18, the J gene TRBJ2-4, with 8 bases fitting TRBD1. The V gene's germline CDR1 is KGHSH and CDR2 LQKENI. J was trimmed by 3 bases and V by 1 base; bases with no gene match: 14. This CDR3 region has 19 residues. CDR3 DNA sequence: TGTGCCAGCTCACCACTGGTAGTGCCAGGGGGCCTGGTCAAAAACATTCAGTACTTC. As protein: CASSPLVVPGGLVKNIQYF.

This chain uses TRBV28 with TRBJ1-4; no clear D. The CDR3 runs 14 residues. CDR1 MDHEN and CDR2 SYDVKM come from the germline V gene. Trimming took 3 bases from V and 6 from J, leaving 11 bases between them. CDR3 loop: CASSFGQSDEKLFF. CDR3 coding DNA: TGTGCCAGCAGTTTTGGGCAAAGCGATGAAAAACTGTTTTTT.

The sample holds a few counts of this clone. The chain joins TRBV5-4 to TRBJ2-3, with 7 bases lining up with TRBD2. Trimming took 1 base from V and 6 from J; bases not matched to a gene: 8. CDR3 length: 15 residues. Germline V gene data show CDR1 as SGHNT and CDR2 as YYREEE (reference sequence). CDR3 sequence reads: CASSLLAAQEDTQYF. Written as DNA, the CDR3 is TGTGCCAGCAGCTTGCTAGCGGCCCAAGAGGATACGCAGTATTTT.

The chain joins TRBV13 to TRBJ2-7; TRBD2 agrees at 9 bases. Germline V gene data show CDR1 as PRHDT and CDR2 as FYEKMQ (reference sequence). J lost 4 bases, V lost 0 bases, and 4 bases had no gene match. The CDR3 totals 15 residues. DNA of the CDR3: TGTGCCAGCAGCTTAGGACTAGCGGGCCTATACGAGCAGTACTTC. This sequence encodes CASSLGLAGLYEQYF.

The sample holds a few counts of this clone. This chain uses TRBV18 with TRBJ1-2, with D possibly matching TRBD1 (5 bases). The ends were cut back, 1 base at V and 5 bases at J, with 8 bases in the middle. Looked up from germline, CDR1 is KGHSH and CDR2 is LQKENI. The CDR3 contains 13 residues. The CDR3 spells CASSPQTEYGYTF. Here the CDR3 DNA reads TGTGCCAGCTCACCACAGACAGAATATGGCTACACCTTC.